The source of this TCR beta chain is a study of blood T cell repertoires in COVID-19. V shed 0 bases and J shed 6 bases, with 12 bases lying between them. The CDR3 extends over 14 amino acids. The V gene's germline CDR1 is ENHRY and CDR2 SYGVKD. Libraries were prepared by immunoSEQ multiplex PCR; TCRdb keeps only in-frame clonotypes and omits some of them. The sample gives 200,000 to 250,000 clones, 70% to 85% of which show up once; roughly 1.4% is in the top ten. This TCR came from a woman aged 40 to 55 who had recovered from COVID-19. The V and J genes are TRBV10-3 and TRBJ2-7; maybe TRBD1 (6 bases). Specimen: peripheral blood. The CDR3 protein is CAISESTGLGEQYF. CDR3 bases: TGTGCCATCAGTGAGTCTACAGGGCTGGGCGAGCAGTACTTC.